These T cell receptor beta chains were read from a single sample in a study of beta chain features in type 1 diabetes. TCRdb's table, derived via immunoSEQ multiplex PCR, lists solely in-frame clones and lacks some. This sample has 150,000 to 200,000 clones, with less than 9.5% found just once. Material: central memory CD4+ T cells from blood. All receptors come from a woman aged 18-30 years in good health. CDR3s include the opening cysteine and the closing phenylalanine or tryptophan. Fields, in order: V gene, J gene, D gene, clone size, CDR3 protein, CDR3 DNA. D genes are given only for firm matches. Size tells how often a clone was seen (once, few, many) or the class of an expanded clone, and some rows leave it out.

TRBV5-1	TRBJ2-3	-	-	CASLEQDTQYF	TGCGCCAGCCTTGAACAGGATACGCAGTATTTT
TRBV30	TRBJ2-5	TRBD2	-	CAWSRGAGGLETQYF	TGTGCCTGGAGTAGGGGAGCGGGGGGGCTAGAGACCCAGTACTTC
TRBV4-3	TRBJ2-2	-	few	CASSQVLGSGELFF	TGCGCCAGCAGCCAAGTCTTGGGCTCCGGGGAGCTGTTTTTT
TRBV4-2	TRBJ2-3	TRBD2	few	CASSQERTGGRTDTQYF	TGTGCCAGCAGCCAAGAAAGGACGGGGGGGCGCACAGATACGCAGTATTTT
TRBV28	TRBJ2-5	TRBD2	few	CASSSEGLAKETQYF	TGTGCCAGCAGTTCGGAGGGACTAGCGAAAGAGACCCAGTACTTC
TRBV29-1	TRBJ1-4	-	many	CSVEDQGTAEKLFF	TGCAGCGTTGAAGATCAGGGGACGGCGGAAAAACTGTTTTTT
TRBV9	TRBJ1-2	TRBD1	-	CASSTGQGGNGYTF	TGTGCCAGCAGCACTGGACAGGGAGGGAATGGCTACACCTTC
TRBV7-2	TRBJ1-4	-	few	CASSLSVATNEKLFF	TGTGCCAGCAGCTTAAGCGTCGCTACTAATGAAAAACTGTTTTTT
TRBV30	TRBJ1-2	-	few	CALQRGYGYTF	TGTGCCTTACAAAGAGGCTATGGCTACACCTTC
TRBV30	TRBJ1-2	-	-	CAWNQGVGYTF	TGTGCCTGGAATCAAGGGGTCGGCTACACCTTC
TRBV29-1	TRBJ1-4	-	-	CSVTTPGQVSGKLFF	TGCAGCGTTACAACACCGGGACAAGTATCCGGAAAACTGTTTTTT
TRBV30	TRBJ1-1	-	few	CAWSFRQLTEAFF	TGTGCCTGGAGTTTCCGACAGCTCACTGAAGCTTTCTTT
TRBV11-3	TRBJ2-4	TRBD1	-	CASSLKTGGINIQYF	TGTGCCAGCAGCTTAAAAACAGGGGGCATAAACATTCAGTACTTC
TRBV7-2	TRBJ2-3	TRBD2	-	CASSLVDSGNTQYF	TGTGCCAGCAGCTTAGTGGATAGCGGGAATACGCAGTATTTT
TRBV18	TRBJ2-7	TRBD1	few	CASSPGTGYNEQYF	TGTGCCAGCTCACCCGGGACAGGGTACAACGAGCAGTACTTC
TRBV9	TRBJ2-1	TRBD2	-	CASSILAGVNNEQFF	TGTGCCAGCAGCATCCTAGCGGGAGTTAACAATGAGCAGTTCTTC
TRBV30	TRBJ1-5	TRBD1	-	CAWSRQGWDSNQPQHF	TGTGCCTGGAGTCGACAGGGCTGGGACAGCAATCAGCCCCAGCATTTT
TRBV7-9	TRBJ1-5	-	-	CAAGGTNQPQHF	TGTGCCGCCGGCGGGACCAATCAGCCCCAGCATTTT
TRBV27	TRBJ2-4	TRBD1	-	CASSPRRDRVGNIQYF	TGTGCCAGCAGTCCGAGAAGGGACAGGGTCGGGAACATTCAGTACTTC
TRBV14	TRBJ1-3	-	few	CASSHRDGRVGRNTIYF	TGTGCCAGCAGCCATCGCGACGGCAGGGTAGGAAGAAACACCATATATTTT
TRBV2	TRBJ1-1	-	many	CASSVQGPREGTEAFF	TGTGCCAGCAGTGTGCAGGGGCCCCGAGAGGGGACTGAAGCTTTCTTT